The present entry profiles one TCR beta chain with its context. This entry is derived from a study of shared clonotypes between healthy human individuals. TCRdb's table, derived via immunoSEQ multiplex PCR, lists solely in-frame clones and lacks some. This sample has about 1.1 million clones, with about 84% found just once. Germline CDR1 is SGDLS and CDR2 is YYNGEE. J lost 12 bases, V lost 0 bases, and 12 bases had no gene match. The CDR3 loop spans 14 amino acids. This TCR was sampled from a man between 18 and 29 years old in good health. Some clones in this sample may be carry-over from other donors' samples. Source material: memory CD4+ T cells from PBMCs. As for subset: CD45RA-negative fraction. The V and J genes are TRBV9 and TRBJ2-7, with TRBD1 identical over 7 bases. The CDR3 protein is CASSVGRSTGSRYF. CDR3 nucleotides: TGTGCCAGCAGCGTAGGAAGGTCGACAGGGTCTAGGTACTTC. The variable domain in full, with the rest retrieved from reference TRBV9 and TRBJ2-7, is DSGVTQTPKHLITATGQRVTLRCSPRSGDLSVYWYQQSLDQGLQFLIQYYNGEERAKGNILERFSAQQFPDLHSELNLSSLELGDSALYFCASSVGRSTGSRYFGPGTRLTVT.